This T cell receptor (beta chain) is from a study of cytomegalovirus exposure and HLA in healthy donors. Overall study results and limits: It was reportedly the case that the classifier diagnosed cytomegalovirus status with high specificity and sensitivity.

Note on this clone: What it binds is not known.

Use of 60 Vbeta and 13 Jbeta primers characterized the PCR. Clones were sequenced by immunoSEQ multiplex PCR, and TCRdb holds only the in-frame ones, with some missing. The sample contains around 150,000 clones, about 79% of which appear only once. Trimming removed 6 bases at V and 6 bases at J, with 11 bases between. Germline V CDR1 and CDR2: MNHEY, SVGAGI. The CDR3 extends over 12 amino acids. This TCR derives from a man aged 50-60 years in good health and CMV-seropositive. Input material: PBMCs. This sequence joins TRBV6-5 and TRBJ1-1; the D is unclear. CDR3 sequence reads: CASRDTYAEAFF. The CDR3 nucleotides are TGTGCCAGCAGAGACACCTACGCTGAAGCTTTCTTT.